These 25 T cell receptor beta chains were all obtained from the same sample, sequenced in a study of graft-versus-host responses after intestinal transplantation (dated by TCRdb to about 2021). The method was the immunoSEQ multiplex PCR assay. Here the immuneACCESS table is served through TCRdb, limited to in-frame sequences with V and J called. Missing clones are a known gap in these copies; in checked studies unresolved V genes cover under half, and the rest lacks a known reason. This sample comprises 90,000 to 150,000 clones, 85% to 95% of them detected only once. The top ten clonotypes cover more than 2.5% of the sample. The antigens these receptors bind are not known. What this sample's time point label stands for: cells obtained before transplantation from donor or recipient. The sequencing here drew on unstimulated CD8+ T cells sorted from spleen or lymph node cells, taken before intestinal transplant. All receptors come from a human donor who received an intestinal transplant.

This chain uses TRBV5-6 with TRBJ2-7, with 7 bases that match TRBD1. Trimming took 1 base from V and 6 from J; bases not matched to a gene: 13. The CDR3 is made up of 16 amino acids. Germline CDR1 SGHDT, CDR2 YYEEEE. CDR3 nucleotides: TGTGCCAGCAGCTTGCTTTTAAGGGGGCCCGGGTCCGAGCAGTACTTC. This translates into CASSLLLRGPGSEQYF.

With regard to this clone: The sample contains more than one DNA sequence encoding this CDR3. V usage is TRBV27 and J usage is TRBJ2-7, with D possibly TRBD2 on 6 matching bases. The CDR3 spans 11 residues. Per the germline V gene, CDR1 is MNHEY and CDR2 is SMNVEV (reference sequence). Trimming stripped 4 bases from V and 5 bases from J, with 6 bases between. CDR3 protein: CASSWGDEQYF. The CDR3 nucleotides read TGTGCCAGCAGTTGGGGGGACGAGCAGTACTTC.

V and J are TRBV13 and TRBJ2-7; possible D gene TRBD2, 6 bases. The CDR3 loop spans 15 amino acids. The V end lost 5 bases, the J end lost 3 bases, and 17 bases lay between the germline ends. CDR1 is PRHDT, CDR2 FYEKMQ, per germline (reference sequence). The CDR3 coding sequence is TGTGCCAGCAGCGGTAGTGGGACTCCCTTCTACGAGCAGTACTTC. Translating gives CASSGSGTPFYEQYF. The full variable domain, its missing parts supplied by reference TRBV13 and TRBJ2-7, is AAGVIQSPRHLIKEKRETATLKCYPIPRHDTVYWYQQGPGQDPQFLISFYEKMQSDKGSIPDRFSAQQFSDYHSELNMSSLELGDSALYFCASSGSGTPFYEQYFGPGTRLTVT.

The sample holds one count of this clone. The chain combines TRBV11-3 with TRBJ1-5; no firm D call. Trimming took off 3 bases at V and 5 bases at J, with 11 bases between the two ends. CDR3 length: 14 amino acids. CDR1 is SGHNT and CDR2 is YENEEA in the germline V gene. The CDR3 nucleotides read TGTGCCAGCAGCTTGGGCGGCGGGGATCAGCCCCAGCATTTT. It codes for CASSLGGGDQPQHF.

The CDR3 region is CAILGLENTGELFF. The CDR3 bases are TGTGCCATCCTAGGACTAGAGAACACCGGGGAGCTGTTTTTT. This sequence joins TRBV11-2 and TRBJ2-2, with 7 bases aligning to TRBD2. CDR3 length: 14 amino acids. Germline CDR1 SGHAT, CDR2 FQNNGV. Trimming cost V 10 bases and J 1 base; bases outside gene matches: 6.

This clone showed up just once. The J gene is TRBJ2-2, the V gene TRBV27; no definite D call. With 4 bases removed from V and 0 bases from J, the gap between germline ends came to 15 bases. The CDR3 contains 17 residues. The germline gives CDR1 MNHEY, CDR2 SMNVEV (reference sequence). CDR3 DNA sequence: TGTGCCAGCAGTTCAAGCTGGGCCCGAGCGAACACCGGGGAGCTGTTTTTT. This encodes CASSSSWARANTGELFF.

The rearrangement uses TRBV19 and TRBJ2-5; 7 bases align to TRBD1. TRBJ2-7 explains the end of the DNA better; the J call may be wrong. The CDR3 covers 13 residues. Per germline, CDR1 LNHDA and CDR2 SQIVND (reference sequence). DNA of the CDR3: TGTGCCAGTAGCCCCACAGGGGTAAACGAGCAGTACTTC. Its translation is CASSPTGVNEQYF.

The chain employs TRBV27 and TRBJ2-1; 7 nucleotides match TRBD2. This CDR3 is built from 15 residues. The germline CDR1 and CDR2 sequences are MNHEY and SMNVEV (reference sequence). Unmatched junction bases numbered 7, after V lost 2 bases and J lost 6 bases. Here the CDR3 reads CASSLQIGTINEQFF. In DNA form, the CDR3 reads TGTGCCAGCAGTTTACAGATAGGGACTATCAATGAGCAGTTCTTC.

This clone was seen a few times. CDR3 coding DNA: TGTGCCAGTAGTATAATACAGGGGGCGATCGGGGAGCTGTTTTTT. It encodes CASSIIQGAIGELFF. The chain couples TRBV19 to TRBJ2-2; 9 bases are shared with TRBD1. The CDR3 consists of 15 residues. Looked up from germline, CDR1 is LNHDA and CDR2 is SQIVND (reference sequence). The V and J ends lost 2 bases and 7 bases, in that order; junction bases with no gene match: 5.

The rearrangement links TRBV10-3 to TRBJ2-2, with a weak D call TRBD2 (5 bases). The CDR3 loop spans 12 amino acids. Deletions cut 10 bases from V and 7 bases from J, with 13 bases between. The germline V gene has CDR1 ENHRY and CDR2 SYGVKD. The CDR3 region has the DNA TGTGCCACTCTCGGGGATGGCGGGGAGCTGTTTTTT. This codes for CATLGDGGELFF.

The chain recombines TRBV4-1 with TRBJ1-2, with 9 bases matching TRBD1. This CDR3 contains 16 residues. Trimming cost V 0 bases and J 4 bases; bases outside gene matches: 6. CDR1 and CDR2 (germline): MGHRA, YSYEKL. The CDR3 coding sequence is TGCGCCAGCAGCCAAGACGGGACAGGGAGGGCCTATGGCTACACCTTC. Protein sequence: CASSQDGTGRAYGYTF.

The chain links TRBV6-1 to TRBJ2-1; 8 bases line up with TRBD1. The CDR3 totals 15 residues. J was trimmed by 2 bases and V by 5 bases; bases with no gene match: 5. Looked up from germline, CDR1 is MNHNS and CDR2 is SASEGT. As DNA, the CDR3 is TGTGCCAGCAGTTTCGGACAGGGACCCTACAATGAGCAGTTCTTC. It specifies CASSFGQGPYNEQFF.

The rearrangement joins TRBV4-1 to TRBJ2-5; possible D gene TRBD1, 6 bases. The assigned J gene may be wrong: the sequence end matches TRBJ2-7 better. The CDR3 covers 15 residues. Germline loops: CDR1 MGHRA, CDR2 YSYEKL. The CDR3 region is CASSQRDKSTYEQYF. In DNA form, the CDR3 reads TGCGCCAGCAGCCAACGGGACAAATCTACCTACGAGCAGTACTTC.

This rearrangement joins TRBV4-1 to TRBJ2-3; D possibly corresponds to TRBD1 (5 bases). The CDR3 extends over 15 amino acids. The germline V and J ends were trimmed by 4 bases and 6 bases, with 17 bases remaining between them. The germline V gene encodes CDR1 MGHRA and CDR2 YSYEKL. CDR3 sequence (DNA): TGCGCCAGCAGCCTCCGGACAACCCTAGGGGATACGCAGTATTTT. Its translation: CASSLRTTLGDTQYF.

The rearrangement joins TRBV5-4 to TRBJ2-3; 9 bases agree with TRBD2. CDR1 and CDR2 (germline): SGHNT, YYREEE (reference sequence). This CDR3 contains 16 residues. Trimming cost V 1 base and J 0 bases; bases outside gene matches: 3. CDR3 sequence: CASSLLTSGSTDTQYF. The CDR3, as DNA: TGTGCCAGCAGCTTGCTGACTAGCGGTAGCACAGATACGCAGTATTTT.

J is TRBJ1-4 and V is TRBV6-5, with a possible D match to TRBD1 (5 bases). CDR1 is MNHEY, CDR2 SVGAGI, per germline. The CDR3 runs to 14 residues. V gave up 8 bases and J gave up 0 bases, with 10 bases separating them. The CDR3 DNA follows: TGTGCCAGCGGAGACAGTTCAACTAATGAAAAACTGTTTTTT. This codes for CASGDSSTNEKLFF.

The chain employs TRBV5-1 and TRBJ2-5; no clear D. The tail of the sequence fits TRBJ2-7 better, so the J call may be wrong. Per the germline V gene, CDR1 is SGHRS and CDR2 is YFSETQ. This CDR3 spans 16 amino acids. CDR3 sequence (DNA): TGCGCCAGCAGCTTGAGATTGGCCAGGCGTTCCTACGAGCAGTACTTC. Translation gives CASSLRLARRSYEQYF.

The rearrangement links TRBV9 to TRBJ2-5; tentatively, D is TRBD2 (6 bases). The CDR3 consists of 14 residues. V lost 5 bases to trimming and J lost 1 base, with 12 bases between them. CDR1 is SGDLS and CDR2 is YYNGEE in the germline V gene. The CDR3 loop reads CASSPAGLQETQYF. The CDR3 coding sequence is TGTGCCAGCAGTCCAGCGGGCCTCCAAGAGACCCAGTACTTC.

This clone was detected only once. The chain is built from TRBV19 and TRBJ2-7, with TRBD1 matching over 7 bases. CDR1 is LNHDA and CDR2 is SQIVND in the germline V gene (reference sequence). Losses at the gene ends were 4 bases for V and 4 bases for J; bases not matched to a gene: 10. The CDR3 consists of 15 residues. CDR3 loop: CASSTPRTGVYEQYF. CDR3 in DNA: TGTGCCAGTAGTACCCCCCGGACAGGTGTGTACGAGCAGTACTTC.

This clone was picked up one time. The V and J genes are TRBV9 and TRBJ2-7; 7 bases align to TRBD1. The germline V gene encodes CDR1 SGDLS and CDR2 YYNGEE. CDR3 length equals 15 residues. V lost 3 bases to trimming and J lost 0 bases; unmatched junction nucleotides: 6. Here the CDR3 DNA reads TGTGCCAGCAGCGCCGAGACAGGGAGCTCCTACGAGCAGTACTTC. Translation gives CASSAETGSSYEQYF. The variable domain in full, with the rest retrieved from reference TRBV9 and TRBJ2-7, is DSGVTQTPKHLITATGQRVTLRCSPRSGDLSVYWYQQSLDQGLQFLIQYYNGEERAKGNILERFSAQQFPDLHSELNLSSLELGDSALYFCASSAETGSSYEQYFGPGTRLTVT.

The J gene is TRBJ1-6, the V gene TRBV7-9; D gene ambiguous. V was clipped by 2 bases and J by 8 bases, with 19 bases between them. The length of the CDR3 is 17 residues. Germline loops: CDR1 SEHNR, CDR2 FQNEAQ (reference sequence). The CDR3 loop is CASSLTGPELRDSPLHF. For the CDR3, the DNA is TGTGCCAGCAGCTTAACTGGTCCCGAATTGAGGGATTCACCCCTCCACTTT.

In this sample, this clone turned up once. This sequence joins TRBV7-6 and TRBJ2-1, with D tentatively TRBD2 (6 bases). This CDR3 spans 16 amino acids. Trimming took off 4 bases at V and 8 bases at J, with 21 bases between the two ends. CDR1 and CDR2 from the germline V gene are SGHVS and FNYEAQ. In DNA form, the CDR3 reads TGTGCCAGCAGCTACCGGGTCCGGGGCGGCGGGGATGAGCAGTTCTTC. This gives the protein CASSYRVRGGGDEQFF.

A remark on this clone: The sample carries other DNA sequences with the same CDR3. The chain has TRBV5-6 and TRBJ2-1; the D gene could be TRBD1 or TRBD2 (5 bases each). In germline, CDR1 is SGHDT, CDR2 YYEEEE. The CDR3 sequence is 15 residues long. Trimming pared 0 bases from V and 0 bases from J, leaving 7 bases between. The CDR3 coding sequence is TGTGCCAGCAGCTTGGGGGGGAGCTCCTACAATGAGCAGTTCTTC. Its translation is CASSLGGSSYNEQFF.

This clone appeared once. The V gene is TRBV19, the J gene TRBJ2-1, with D possibly TRBD1 on 5 matching bases. The CDR3 runs 16 residues. The V and J ends lost 1 base and 2 bases respectively, with 12 bases between them. The germline V gene has CDR1 LNHDA and CDR2 SQIVND (reference sequence). The CDR3 is CASSIGNRSPYNEQFF. The CDR3, as DNA: TGTGCCAGTAGTATAGGGAACAGGAGTCCCTACAATGAGCAGTTCTTC.

This clone was seen once. The V gene is TRBV11-3, the J gene TRBJ2-1; D is ambiguous. Germline V CDR1 and CDR2: SGHNT, YENEEA. V lost 3 bases, J lost 3 bases, and 6 bases lay in between. This CDR3 spans 13 amino acids. CDR3 nucleotide sequence: TGTGCCAGCAGCTTTGGCAACTACAATGAGCAGTTCTTC. Translation: CASSFGNYNEQFF.